These 8 T cell receptor beta chains were sequenced from one sample in a study of blood T cell repertoires in COVID-19. Method: immunoSEQ multiplex PCR; TCRdb's copy keeps in-frame clones and lacks some. Here the sample spans approximately 260,000 clones, about 87% being singletons. The sequencing sample was made of peripheral blood. These receptors were obtained from a woman aged 40 to 50 with acute or convalescent COVID-19.

The chain employs TRBV30 and TRBJ1-4; a possible D gene is TRBD1 (6 bases). The germline V gene encodes CDR1 GTSNPN and CDR2 SVGIG (reference sequence). CDR3 length equals 13 residues. The V and J ends lost 5 bases and 6 bases respectively, with 13 bases between them. CDR3 sequence reads: CAWATGGDEKLFF. The CDR3 DNA sequence: TGTGCCTGGGCCACGGGGGGCGATGAAAAACTGTTTTTT. Looking up the rest from reference TRBV30 and TRBJ1-4 gives the full variable domain: SQTIHQWPATLVQPVGSPLSLECTVEGTSNPNLYWYRQAAGRGLQLLFYSVGIGQISSEVPQNLSASRPQDRQFILSSKKLLLSDSGFYLCAWATGGDEKLFFGSGTQLSVL.

The V and J genes are TRBV7-9 and TRBJ1-1; 11 bases align to TRBD1. In germline, CDR1 is SEHNR, CDR2 FQNEAQ (reference sequence). The CDR3 is made up of 16 amino acids. Trimming took 5 bases from V and 6 from J; bases not matched to a gene: 11. The CDR3 nucleotides are TGTGCCAGCAGCCCGGGACAGGGGGTATGCTATTCTGAAGCTTTCTTT. Its protein is CASSPGQGVCYSEAFF.

V is TRBV18 and J is TRBJ1-1; 7 positions agree with TRBD1. This CDR3 contains 13 residues. Looked up from germline, CDR1 is KGHSH and CDR2 is LQKENI. J lost 6 bases, V lost 3 bases, and 4 bases had no gene match. CDR3 DNA sequence: TGTGCCAGCTCACCGAAACAGGGGTCTGAAGCTTTCTTT. Its protein is CASSPKQGSEAFF.

The chain uses TRBV29-1 and TRBJ1-3, with D perhaps matching TRBD1 (5 bases). This CDR3 is 14 amino acids long. V dropped 4 bases and J dropped 2 bases, with 12 bases sitting between them. Germline V gene sequence: CDR1 SQVTM, CDR2 ANQGSEA. The CDR3 DNA is TGCAGCGTTGGGGGGGTGGAGGCTGGAAACACCATATATTTT. Translated: CSVGGVEAGNTIYF.

The chain links TRBV7-2 to TRBJ2-3; 8 bases align to TRBD2. V lost 5 bases to trimming and J lost 1 base; unmatched junction nucleotides: 11. CDR1 is SGHTA and CDR2 is FQGNSA in the germline V gene. The CDR3 is made up of 17 amino acids. The CDR3 protein is CASSPRSAAGGTDTQYF. The CDR3 region has the DNA TGTGCCAGCAGCCCACGGTCCGCAGCGGGGGGCACAGATACGCAGTATTTT.

This clone appeared a few times. J is TRBJ2-5 and V is TRBV18, with unresolved D. This CDR3 spans 13 amino acids. V was shortened by 6 bases and J by 1 base, with 9 bases between the two germline ends. The germline V gene encodes CDR1 KGHSH and CDR2 LQKENI. The CDR3 sequence: CASSGGSQETQYF. The DNA of the CDR3 is TGTGCCAGCTCCGGCGGCAGCCAAGAGACCCAGTACTTC.

V usage is TRBV19 and J usage is TRBJ1-5; no definite D call. The CDR3 runs to 15 residues. The ends were cut back, 7 bases at V and 1 base at J, with 14 bases in the middle. From germline, CDR1 is LNHDA and CDR2 SQIVND (reference sequence). Written as DNA, the CDR3 is TGTGCCAGTAAGAAGTACGGTCAAAGCAATCAGCCCCAGCATTTT. Its protein product is CASKKYGQSNQPQHF.

The CDR3 is CASSPPGTGTGELFF. The CDR3 region has the DNA TGTGCCAGCTCACCACCGGGGACAGGGACCGGGGAGCTGTTTTTT. This chain uses TRBV18 with TRBJ2-2; 9 nucleotides align to TRBD1. J lost 5 bases, V lost 0 bases, and 1 base had no gene match. The CDR3 spans 15 residues. Germline CDR1 is KGHSH and CDR2 is LQKENI.